The 8 T cell receptor beta chains below were found in one sample sequenced in a study of identical twins. MiXCR was run by TCRdb on the 5' RACE reads, yielding one entry per CDR3 protein. The repertoire has more than 1.5 million distinct CDR3 sequences, around 29% of them found once; the top ten carry about 0.27%. The sequencing input was cord blood. The receptors come from a newborn girl in good health.

This rearrangement joins TRBV6-5 to TRBJ2-5; 8 bases agree with TRBD1. Per the germline V gene, CDR1 is MNHEY and CDR2 is SVGAGI. V shed 6 bases and J 4 bases; nucleotides not matched to a gene: 4. The CDR3 is 13 residues long. CDR3 nucleotides: TGTGCCAGCAGACTACAGGGGGGAGAGACCCAGTACTTC. Protein sequence: CASRLQGGETQYF.

J is TRBJ1-4 and V is TRBV5-4; 7 bases match TRBD1. The CDR3 has 15 amino acids. Germline V gene sequence: CDR1 SGHNT, CDR2 YYREEE (reference sequence). V shed 0 bases and J 6 bases; nucleotides not matched to a gene: 5. CDR3 DNA: TGTGCCAGCAGCTTGGGGGGGGACAGCCATGAAAAACTGTTTTTT. The encoded protein is CASSLGGDSHEKLFF.

As to this clonotype: This could be a read error, since a much larger clone is one nucleotide away. The rearrangement joins TRBV24-1 to TRBJ2-2, with a weak D call TRBD1 (5 bases). The CDR3 consists of 13 residues. Trimming removed 7 bases from V and 0 bases from J, with 5 bases in between. Germline V CDR1 and CDR2: KGHDR, SFDVKD. The CDR3 DNA follows: TGTGCCACCAGGACAGCGAACACCGGGGAGCTGTTTTTT. It specifies CATRTANTGELFF.

J is TRBJ1-1 and V is TRBV7-9; TRBD1 matches 7 bases. CDR3 length equals 16 residues. V lost 2 bases, J lost 0 bases, and 6 bases stayed unmatched. CDR1 SEHNR and CDR2 FQNEAQ come from the germline V gene (reference sequence). CDR3 residues: CASSLRPQGMNTEAFF. CDR3 in DNA: TGTGCCAGCAGCTTACGCCCACAGGGGATGAACACTGAAGCTTTCTTT.

The CDR3 region is CASSLGAPDYCGYTF. Here the CDR3 DNA reads TGTGCCAGCAGCTTAGGAGCACCTGATTACTGTGGCTACACCTTC. This chain uses TRBV7-2 with TRBJ1-2; D is ambiguous. CDR1 is SGHTA and CDR2 is FQGNSA in the germline V gene. This CDR3 contains 15 residues. V lost 1 base and J 7 bases, leaving 16 bases between the germline ends.

Comment on this clonotype: This may stem from a read error, because a much larger clone lies one nucleotide away. The chain joins TRBV3-1 to TRBJ2-3; unclear D gene. The V gene's germline CDR1 is LGHDT and CDR2 YNNKEL (reference sequence). There are 15 residues in the CDR3. The chain's CDR3 is CASSQKGLRTDTRYF. The CDR3 nucleotides read TGTGCCAGCAGCCAAAAGGGCCTCCGCACAGATACGCGGTATTTT.

In this sample, this clonotype turned up a few times. This chain joins TRBV10-1 and TRBJ2-7, with D possibly being TRBD1 (6 bases). Germline CDR1 and CDR2: WNHNN and SYGVQD (reference sequence). V was trimmed by 3 bases and J by 6 bases, leaving 15 bases between them. This CDR3 region has 14 residues. In nucleotides, the CDR3 is TGCGCCAGCAGTGAATTTTTAGGGGGTCCCGAGCAGTACTTC. Amino acids: CASSEFLGGPEQYF.

This clonotype was detected only a few times. The chain joins TRBV2 to TRBJ2-3, with D tentatively TRBD2 (6 bases). V was clipped by 7 bases and J by 1 base, with 15 bases between them. The germline V gene has CDR1 SNHLY and CDR2 FYNNEI. The CDR3 is 15 amino acids. CDR3 region: CASTPPGLRTDTQYF. CDR3 sequence (DNA): TGTGCCAGCACTCCACCGGGACTCCGCACAGATACGCAGTATTTT. Based on the CDR3 plus reference TRBV2 and TRBJ2-3, the full variable domain is EPEVTQTPSHQVTQMGQEVILRCVPISNHLYFYWYRQILGQKVEFLVSFYNNEISEKSEIFDDQFSVERPDGSNFTLKIRSTKLEDSAMYFCASTPPGLRTDTQYFGPGTRLTVL.